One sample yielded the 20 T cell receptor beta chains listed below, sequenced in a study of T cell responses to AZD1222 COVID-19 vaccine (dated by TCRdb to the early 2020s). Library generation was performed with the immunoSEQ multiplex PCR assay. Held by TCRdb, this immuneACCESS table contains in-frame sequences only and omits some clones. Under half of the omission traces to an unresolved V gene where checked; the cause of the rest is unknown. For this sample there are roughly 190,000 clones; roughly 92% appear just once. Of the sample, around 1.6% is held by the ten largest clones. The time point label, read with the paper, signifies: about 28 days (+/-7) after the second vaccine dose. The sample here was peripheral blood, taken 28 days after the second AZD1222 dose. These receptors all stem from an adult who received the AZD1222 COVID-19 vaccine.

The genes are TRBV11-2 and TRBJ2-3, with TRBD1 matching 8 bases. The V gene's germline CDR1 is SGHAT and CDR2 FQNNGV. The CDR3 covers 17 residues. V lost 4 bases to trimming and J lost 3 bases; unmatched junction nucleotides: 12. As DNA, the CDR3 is TGTGCCAGCAGCTACCAGGGGGCGCCCGTGTATACAGATACGCAGTATTTT. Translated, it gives CASSYQGAPVYTDTQYF.

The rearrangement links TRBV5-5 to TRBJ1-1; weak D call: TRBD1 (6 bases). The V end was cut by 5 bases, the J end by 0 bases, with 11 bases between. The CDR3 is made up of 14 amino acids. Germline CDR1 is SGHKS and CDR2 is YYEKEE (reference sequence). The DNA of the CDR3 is TGTGCCAGCAGTCCGGGGGGGCTGAACACTGAAGCTTTCTTT. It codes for CASSPGGLNTEAFF.

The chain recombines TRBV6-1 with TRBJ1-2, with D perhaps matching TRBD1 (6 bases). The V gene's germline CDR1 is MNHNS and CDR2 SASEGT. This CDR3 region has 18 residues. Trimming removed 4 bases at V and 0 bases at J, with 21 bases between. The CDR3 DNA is TGTGCCAGCAGTGGACCCCGGACAGAAAAATTAGCTAACTATGGCTACACCTTC. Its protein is CASSGPRTEKLANYGYTF.

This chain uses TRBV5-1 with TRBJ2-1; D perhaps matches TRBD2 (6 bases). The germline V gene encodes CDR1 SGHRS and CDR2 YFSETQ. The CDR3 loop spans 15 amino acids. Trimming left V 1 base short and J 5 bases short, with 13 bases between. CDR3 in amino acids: CASSLRASENNEQFF. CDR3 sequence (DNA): TGCGCCAGCAGCTTGAGGGCTAGCGAAAACAATGAGCAGTTCTTC. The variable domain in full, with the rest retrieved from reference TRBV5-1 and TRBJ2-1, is KAGVTQTPRYLIKTRGQQVTLSCSPISGHRSVSWYQQTPGQGLQFLFEYFSETQRNKGNFPGRFSGRQFSNSRSEMNVSTLELGDSALYLCASSLRASENNEQFFGPGTRLTVL.

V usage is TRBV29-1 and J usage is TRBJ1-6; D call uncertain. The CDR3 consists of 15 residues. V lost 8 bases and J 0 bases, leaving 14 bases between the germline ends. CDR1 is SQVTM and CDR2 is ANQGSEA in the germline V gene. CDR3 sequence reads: CSPRLGLSYNSPLHF. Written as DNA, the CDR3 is TGCAGCCCTCGGTTGGGCCTCTCCTATAATTCACCCCTCCACTTT.

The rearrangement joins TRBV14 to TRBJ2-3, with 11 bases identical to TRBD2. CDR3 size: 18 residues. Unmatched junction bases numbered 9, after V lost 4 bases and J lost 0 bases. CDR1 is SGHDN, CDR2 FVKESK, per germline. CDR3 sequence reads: CASSLRGLAASSTDTQYF. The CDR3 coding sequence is TGTGCCAGCAGCCTCCGGGGACTAGCGGCATCTAGCACAGATACGCAGTATTTT.

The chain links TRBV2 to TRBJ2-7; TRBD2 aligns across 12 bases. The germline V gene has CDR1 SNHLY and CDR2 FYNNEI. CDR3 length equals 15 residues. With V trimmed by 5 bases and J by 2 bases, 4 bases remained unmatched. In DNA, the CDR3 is TGTGCCAGCAGTAGGGGACTAGCGGGCCCCTACGAGCAGTACTTC. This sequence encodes CASSRGLAGPYEQYF.

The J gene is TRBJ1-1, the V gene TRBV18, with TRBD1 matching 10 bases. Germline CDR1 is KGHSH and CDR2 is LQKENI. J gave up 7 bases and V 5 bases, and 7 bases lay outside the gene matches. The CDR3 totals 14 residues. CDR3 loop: CASSATGGPIEAFF. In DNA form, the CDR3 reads TGTGCCAGCTCAGCGACAGGGGGCCCTATTGAAGCTTTCTTT.

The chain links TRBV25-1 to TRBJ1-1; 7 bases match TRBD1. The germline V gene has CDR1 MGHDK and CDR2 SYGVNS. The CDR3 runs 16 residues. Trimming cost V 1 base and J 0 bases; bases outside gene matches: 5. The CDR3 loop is CASSEWAGGMNTEAFF. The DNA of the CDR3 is TGTGCCAGCAGTGAATGGGCAGGGGGAATGAACACTGAAGCTTTCTTT.

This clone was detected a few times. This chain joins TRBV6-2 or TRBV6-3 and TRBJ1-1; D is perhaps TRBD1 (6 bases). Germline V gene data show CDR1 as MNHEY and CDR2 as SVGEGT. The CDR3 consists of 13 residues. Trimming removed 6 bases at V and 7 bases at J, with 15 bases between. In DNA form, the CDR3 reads TGTGCCAGCAGCCTTAACAGGGCAGTTGAAGCTTTCTTT. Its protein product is CASSLNRAVEAFF.

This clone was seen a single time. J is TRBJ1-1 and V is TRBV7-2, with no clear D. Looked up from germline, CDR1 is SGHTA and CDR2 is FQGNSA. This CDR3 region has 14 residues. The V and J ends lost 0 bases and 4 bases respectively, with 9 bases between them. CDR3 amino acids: CASSLAGFGTEAFF. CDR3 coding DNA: TGTGCCAGCAGCTTAGCGGGGTTTGGCACTGAAGCTTTCTTT.

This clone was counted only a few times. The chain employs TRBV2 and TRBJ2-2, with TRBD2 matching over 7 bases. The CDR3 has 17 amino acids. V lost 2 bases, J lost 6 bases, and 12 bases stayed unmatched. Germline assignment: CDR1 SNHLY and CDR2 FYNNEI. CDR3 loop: CASSEWEAGRVSGELFF. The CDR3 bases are TGTGCCAGCAGTGAATGGGAAGCGGGGAGGGTCTCCGGGGAGCTGTTTTTT.

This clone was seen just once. Written as DNA, the CDR3 is TGTGCCAGCAGCATTACAGGGGGCTATGGCTACACCTTC. Its protein product is CASSITGGYGYTF. The chain recombines TRBV9 with TRBJ1-2, with 8 positions matching TRBD1. The CDR3 is 13 residues long. The germline V gene has CDR1 SGDLS and CDR2 YYNGEE. V gave up 4 bases and J gave up 4 bases; unmatched junction bases: 3.

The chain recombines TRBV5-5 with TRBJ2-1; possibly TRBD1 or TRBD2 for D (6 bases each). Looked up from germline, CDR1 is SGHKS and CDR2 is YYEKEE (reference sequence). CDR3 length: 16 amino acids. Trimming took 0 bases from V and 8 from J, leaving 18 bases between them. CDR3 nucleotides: TGTGCCAGCAGCTTGGATCCGGGGATCCGGGGGCATGAGCAGTTCTTC. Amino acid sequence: CASSLDPGIRGHEQFF.

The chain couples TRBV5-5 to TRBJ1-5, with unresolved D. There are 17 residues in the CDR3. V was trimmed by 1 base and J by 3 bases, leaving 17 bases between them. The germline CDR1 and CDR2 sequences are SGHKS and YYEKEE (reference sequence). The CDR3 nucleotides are TGTGCCAGCAGCTTGCTAGTTCGGCAGAGACTCAATCAGCCCCAGCATTTT. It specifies CASSLLVRQRLNQPQHF.

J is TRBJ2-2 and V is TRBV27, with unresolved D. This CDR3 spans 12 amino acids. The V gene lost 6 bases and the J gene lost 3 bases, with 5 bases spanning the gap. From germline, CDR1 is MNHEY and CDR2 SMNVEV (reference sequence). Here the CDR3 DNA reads TGTGCCAGCAGATTTCACACCGGGGAGCTGTTTTTT. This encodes CASRFHTGELFF.

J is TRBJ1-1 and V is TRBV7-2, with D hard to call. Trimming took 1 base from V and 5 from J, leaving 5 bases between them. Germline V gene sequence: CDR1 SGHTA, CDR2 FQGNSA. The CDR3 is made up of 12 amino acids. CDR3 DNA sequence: TGTGCCAGCAGCTTAGTCAGGACTGAAGCTTTCTTT. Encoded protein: CASSLVRTEAFF.

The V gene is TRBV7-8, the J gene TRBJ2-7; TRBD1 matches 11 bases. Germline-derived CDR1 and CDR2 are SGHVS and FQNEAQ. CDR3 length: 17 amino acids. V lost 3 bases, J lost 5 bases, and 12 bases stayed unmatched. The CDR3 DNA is TGTGCCAGCAGCTTGCGGGACAGGGGGTTTTTAGAGGACGAGCAGTACTTC. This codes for CASSLRDRGFLEDEQYF.

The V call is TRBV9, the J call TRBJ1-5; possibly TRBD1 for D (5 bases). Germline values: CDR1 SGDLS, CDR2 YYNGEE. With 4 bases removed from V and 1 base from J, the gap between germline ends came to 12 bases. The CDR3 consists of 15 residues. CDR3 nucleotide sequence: TGTGCCAGCAGCTATGGGGCCGCCAGCAATCAGCCCCAGCATTTT. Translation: CASSYGAASNQPQHF.

CDR3 DNA sequence: TGTGCCAGCTCCCGGGGGGAGAATGAAAAACTGTTTTTT. As protein: CASSRGENEKLFF. The gene calls are TRBV18 and TRBJ1-4, with a weak D call TRBD1 (5 bases). The germline CDR1 and CDR2 sequences are KGHSH and LQKENI. Trimming cost V 6 bases and J 5 bases, with 10 bases left between them. The CDR3 extends over 13 amino acids.